The 13 T cell receptor beta chains below all came from one sample that was sequenced in a study of shared clonotypes between healthy human individuals. TCRdb's copy holds only in-frame clones and misses some; the assay was immunoSEQ multiplex PCR. The sample lists approximately 810,000 clones; 85% to 95% were seen once. Positively selected for CCR7, the CD45RO-negative cells used as naive CD8 cells excluded terminally differentiated effector memory CD45RA+ cells. Specimen: naive CD8+ T cells sorted from blood. These receptors were collected from a man younger than 45 in good health.

The rearrangement joins TRBV7-9 to TRBJ1-4, with D maybe TRBD1 (6 bases). CDR3 size: 18 residues. Trimming removed 5 bases from V and 0 bases from J, with 19 bases in between. CDR1 is SEHNR and CDR2 is FQNEAQ in the germline V gene (reference sequence). DNA of the CDR3: TGTGCCAGCAGCAGCAGGGGCCAGAGTTCCGCAACTAATGAAAAACTGTTTTTT. It codes for CASSSRGQSSATNEKLFF.

The chain couples TRBV5-1 to TRBJ1-1, with a weak D call TRBD1 (6 bases). V lost 5 bases and J 2 bases, leaving 13 bases between the germline ends. The CDR3 contains 14 residues. Per germline, CDR1 SGHRS and CDR2 YFSETQ. The CDR3, as DNA: TGCGCCAGCAGTTACAGGGATATTAACACTGAAGCTTTCTTT. It translates to CASSYRDINTEAFF.

The V gene is TRBV6-1, the J gene TRBJ2-7; D is unresolved. V was pared by 0 bases and J by 2 bases, with 8 bases between. Germline V gene lookup returns CDR1 MNHNS and CDR2 SASEGT. The CDR3 runs to 14 residues. As DNA, the CDR3 is TGTGCCAGCAGTGAAGCGTGGGTTGCCTACGAGCAGTACTTC. It encodes CASSEAWVAYEQYF.

This clone was counted between two and nine times. The chain has TRBV4-1 and TRBJ2-7, with TRBD2 identical over 10 bases. Germline assignment: CDR1 MGHRA and CDR2 YSYEKL. CDR3 length: 17 residues. V trimming: 0 bases; J trimming: 8 bases; junction bases outside the gene matches: 13. The CDR3 reads CASSQERLAGAGVKQYF. CDR3 bases: TGCGCCAGCAGCCAAGAGCGTCTAGCGGGAGCCGGAGTTAAGCAGTACTTC.

The gene calls are TRBV14 and TRBJ2-7; 13 bases align to TRBD2. V lost 4 bases to trimming and J lost 0 bases; unmatched junction nucleotides: 3. Germline V gene sequence: CDR1 SGHDN, CDR2 FVKESK. The CDR3 runs 16 residues. CDR3 residues: CASSLRTSGSSYEQYF. The CDR3 DNA reads TGTGCCAGCAGCCTCCGGACTAGCGGGAGCTCCTACGAGCAGTACTTC.

This rearrangement joins TRBV29-1 to TRBJ1-1, with D possibly TRBD1 on 5 matching bases. This CDR3 spans 12 amino acids. The germline V gene encodes CDR1 SQVTM and CDR2 ANQGSEA. V was cut by 4 bases and J by 6 bases, with 12 bases left in between. The CDR3 nucleotides are TGCAGCGTTGGTCAGGGCGGTCCTGAAGCTTTCTTT. Translating gives CSVGQGGPEAFF.

CDR3 amino acids: CASSLDLQQELFF. In DNA, the CDR3 is TGTGCCAGCAGCTTAGATCTCCAACAAGAGCTGTTTTTT. V gene TRBV7-9 combines with J gene TRBJ1-4, with D hard to call. Germline CDR1 is SEHNR and CDR2 is FQNEAQ (reference sequence). The V end lost 1 base, the J end lost 14 bases, and 14 bases lay between the germline ends. The CDR3 is 13 amino acids.

The V call is TRBV4-1, the J call TRBJ2-5; no reliable D call. Trimming removed 0 bases from V and 7 bases from J, with 9 bases in between. This CDR3 region has 13 residues. Germline V CDR1 and CDR2: MGHRA, YSYEKL. The CDR3, as DNA: TGCGCCAGCAGCCAAGAGCCCCGTGGGACCCAGTACTTC. Translating gives CASSQEPRGTQYF.

V and J are TRBV7-6 and TRBJ2-1, with a weak D call TRBD2 (6 bases). Germline loops: CDR1 SGHVS, CDR2 FNYEAQ. The germline V and J ends were trimmed by 4 bases and 5 bases, with 18 bases remaining between them. This CDR3 has 16 residues. The CDR3 DNA sequence: TGTGCCAGCAGCTCGCCGTCCCCGGGAGTTGACAATGAGCAGTTCTTC. Translation: CASSSPSPGVDNEQFF.

The chain recombines TRBV5-6 with TRBJ2-1; 8 bases map to TRBD2. The trim removed 0 bases at V and 4 bases at J, leaving 6 bases unmatched. CDR1 is SGHDT, CDR2 YYEEEE, per germline. The CDR3 is 16 amino acids. The CDR3 is CASSLEASGPYNEQFF. The CDR3 coding sequence is TGTGCCAGCAGCTTGGAGGCTAGCGGGCCGTACAATGAGCAGTTCTTC.

Here the CDR3 reads CASSLGRANEQFF. CDR3 DNA sequence: TGTGCCAGTAGTCTTGGCCGGGCTAATGAGCAGTTCTTC. The V gene is TRBV19, the J gene TRBJ2-1, with D uncertain. V was trimmed by 5 bases and J by 7 bases, leaving 12 bases between them. The germline V gene encodes CDR1 LNHDA and CDR2 SQIVND (reference sequence). The CDR3 length is 13 residues.

The V and J genes are TRBV10-3 and TRBJ2-5; 11 positions match TRBD1. Germline V gene sequence: CDR1 ENHRY, CDR2 SYGVKD. The CDR3 runs 14 residues. V was pared by 10 bases and J by 3 bases, with 7 bases of the junction left unmatched. The CDR3 sequence: CATWTGGAEETQYF. The CDR3 nucleotides read TGTGCCACCTGGACAGGGGGCGCAGAAGAGACCCAGTACTTC.

On this clone itself: Other DNA sequences within the sample encode an identical CDR3. The chain joins TRBV29-1 to TRBJ1-2; TRBD1 might be the D (5 bases). Between the trimmed V and J ends, which lost 5 bases and 5 bases, there was a span of 12 bases. The CDR3 sequence is 12 residues long. Germline lookup yields CDR1 SQVTM and CDR2 ANQGSEA. The CDR3 reads CSVRRDNYGYTF. CDR3 in DNA: TGCAGCGTTCGCAGGGATAATTATGGCTACACCTTC.